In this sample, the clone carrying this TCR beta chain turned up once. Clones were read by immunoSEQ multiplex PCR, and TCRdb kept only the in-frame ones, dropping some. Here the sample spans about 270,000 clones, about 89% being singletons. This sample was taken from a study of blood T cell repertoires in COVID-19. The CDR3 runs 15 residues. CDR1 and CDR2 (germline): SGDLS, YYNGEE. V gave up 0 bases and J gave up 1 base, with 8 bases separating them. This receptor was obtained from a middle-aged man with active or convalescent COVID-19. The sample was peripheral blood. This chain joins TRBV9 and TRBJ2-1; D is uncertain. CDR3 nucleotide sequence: TGTGCCAGCAGCGTAGATCAGGTATCCTACAATGAGCAGTTCTTC. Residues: CASSVDQVSYNEQFF.